Below are 18 T cell receptor beta chains sequenced from a single sample in a study of CD8 T cells in ankylosing spondylitis. TCRdb passed the 5' RACE reads through MiXCR, listing each CDR3 protein once. The table has under 250,000 distinct CDR3 sequences, 30% to 35% seen once. The sequencing input was blood, either unsorted or a sorted T cell fraction (not recorded which). The receptor source for this set is a male donor with ankylosing spondylitis or in good health (not recorded which).

CDR3 protein: CSASGIQETQYF. CDR3 nucleotides: TGCAGTGCTAGCGGCATCCAAGAGACCCAGTACTTC. The genes are TRBV20-1 and TRBJ2-5; the D is unclear. Germline V lookup: CDR1 DFQATT, CDR2 SNEGSKA (reference sequence). Trimming removed 3 bases at V and 1 base at J, with 6 bases between. The length of the CDR3 is 12 residues.

The chain joins TRBV6-1 to TRBJ2-1; 9 nucleotides match TRBD2. Germline loops: CDR1 MNHNS, CDR2 SASEGT. The CDR3 sequence is 15 residues long. V gave up 5 bases and J gave up 2 bases; unmatched junction bases: 4. In DNA form, the CDR3 reads TGTGCCAGCAGTCCCCTAGCGGGGCCCTACAATGAGCAGTTCTTC. It yields the protein CASSPLAGPYNEQFF.

This clonotype was observed a single time. This sequence joins TRBV12-3 or TRBV12-4 and TRBJ1-2, with a weak D call TRBD1 (6 bases). The CDR3 has 18 residues. V was cut by 3 bases and J by 3 bases, with 23 bases left in between. The CDR3 reads CASSFGPGTKSPDYGYTF. The CDR3 coding sequence is TGTGCCAGCAGTTTCGGCCCCGGGACAAAATCTCCCGACTATGGCTACACCTTC.

V usage is TRBV20-1 and J usage is TRBJ2-3; TRBD1 or TRBD2 may be the D gene (6 bases each). V lost 6 bases and J lost 1, with 14 bases in between. This CDR3 region has 14 residues. CDR1 DFQATT and CDR2 SNEGSKA come from the germline V gene (reference sequence). DNA for the CDR3: TGCAGTGCCGAGGGGGGCCGAGGCACAGATACGCAGTATTTT. It codes for CSAEGGRGTDTQYF.

The J gene is TRBJ2-7, the V gene TRBV27; D tentatively reads TRBD1 or TRBD2 (5 bases each). Looked up from germline, CDR1 is MNHEY and CDR2 is SMNVEV (reference sequence). V was shortened by 6 bases and J by 0 bases, with 12 bases between the two germline ends. This CDR3 has 14 residues. CDR3 sequence reads: CASRGTVGSYEQYF. CDR3 sequence (DNA): TGTGCCAGCAGGGGGACGGTTGGCTCCTACGAGCAGTACTTC.

The CDR3 nucleotides are TGTGCCAGCAGCGCACAAGATACGCAGTATTTT. It yields the protein CASSAQDTQYF. The chain carries TRBV12-3 or TRBV12-4 and TRBJ2-3; D is unclear. V lost 6 bases and J 5 bases, leaving 6 bases between the germline ends. CDR3 length: 11 residues.

The V gene is TRBV15, the J gene TRBJ2-1; D perhaps matches TRBD1 (6 bases). The germline gives CDR1 LNHNV, CDR2 YYDKDF (reference sequence). Trimming took off 3 bases at V and 5 bases at J, with 17 bases between the two ends. This CDR3 spans 16 amino acids. CDR3 sequence: CATSSPHRDMDNEQFF. In DNA, the CDR3 is TGTGCCACCAGCAGCCCCCACAGGGATATGGACAATGAGCAGTTCTTC. The full variable domain, its missing parts supplied by reference TRBV15 and TRBJ2-1, is DAMVIQNPRYQVTQFGKPVTLSCSQTLNHNVMYWYQQKSSQAPKLLFHYYDKDFNNEADTPDNFQSRRPNTSFCFLDIRSPGLGDTAMYLCATSSPHRDMDNEQFFGPGTRLTVL.

V is TRBV15 and J is TRBJ2-7; D perhaps matches TRBD1 (8 bases). Trimming took 1 base from V and 4 from J, leaving 11 bases between them. Germline CDR1 is LNHNV and CDR2 is YYDKDF (reference sequence). The CDR3 consists of 14 residues. The DNA of the CDR3 is TGTGCCACCAGCAGAGTACAGGGGGGGTACGAGCAGTACTTC. Amino acids: CATSRVQGGYEQYF.

The V call is TRBV29-1, the J call TRBJ1-5, with D unclear. CDR1 is SQVTM, CDR2 ANQGSEA, per germline. V lost 4 bases, J lost 2 bases, and 15 bases lay in between. This CDR3 spans 15 amino acids. CDR3 DNA: TGCAGCGTTGCCACGGGCCAGTGGGGCAATCAGCCCCAGCATTTT. The encoded protein is CSVATGQWGNQPQHF.

V is TRBV5-6 and J is TRBJ2-4; 11 nucleotides match TRBD1. The junction had 8 bases not matched to a gene; V was cut back by 3 bases and J by 0 bases. Per germline, CDR1 SGHDT and CDR2 YYEEEE. This CDR3 has 18 residues. The DNA of the CDR3 is TGTGCCAGCAGCTCGCCGGGACAGGGGGGACTAGCCAAAAACATTCAGTACTTC. Amino acids: CASSSPGQGGLAKNIQYF. Full variable domain (outside the CDR3, taken from reference TRBV5-6 and TRBJ2-4): DAGVTQSPTHLIKTRGQQVTLRCSPKSGHDTVSWYQQALGQGPQFIFQYYEEEERQRGNFPDRFSGHQFPNYSSELNVNALLLGDSALYLCASSSPGQGGLAKNIQYFGAGTRLSVL.

V usage is TRBV3-1 and J usage is TRBJ2-3; either TRBD1 or TRBD2 may fit D (5 bases each). With 3 bases removed from V and 2 bases from J, the gap between germline ends came to 6 bases. This CDR3 has 13 residues. From germline, CDR1 is LGHDT and CDR2 YNNKEL (reference sequence). CDR3 sequence reads: CASSQGTTDTQYF. The CDR3 nucleotides read TGTGCCAGCAGCCAGGGGACCACAGATACGCAGTATTTT.

This clonotype was seen a handful of times. This rearrangement joins TRBV29-1 to TRBJ2-1; D not certain. V was shortened by 0 bases and J by 0 bases, with 3 bases between the two germline ends. In germline, CDR1 is SQVTM, CDR2 ANQGSEA. The CDR3 loop spans 13 amino acids. The CDR3 here is CSVEDSSYNEQFF. The DNA for the CDR3 is TGCAGCGTTGAAGACAGCTCCTACAATGAGCAGTTCTTC.

The chain is built from TRBV15 and TRBJ2-3; D ambiguous. CDR1 and CDR2 from the germline V gene are LNHNV and YYDKDF (reference sequence). Trimming left V 2 bases short and J 4 bases short, with 10 bases between. This CDR3 region has 14 residues. The CDR3 here is CATSRQAPPDTQYF. The DNA for the CDR3 is TGTGCCACCAGCAGACAGGCCCCCCCAGATACGCAGTATTTT.

The table lists this clonotype with a few counts. Here the CDR3 DNA reads TGTGCCAGCAGACGAGAGACAGCCTCAGATACGCAGTATTTT. As protein: CASRRETASDTQYF. V usage is TRBV6-1 and J usage is TRBJ2-3, with D perhaps matching TRBD1 (5 bases). The CDR3 runs to 14 residues. Germline V CDR1 and CDR2: MNHNS, SASEGT. The germline V and J ends were trimmed by 6 bases and 4 bases, with 14 bases remaining between them.

CDR3 sequence: CASSSDRIRETGELFF. The CDR3 bases are TGTGCCAGCAGTTCCGACCGGATCAGGGAAACCGGGGAGCTGTTTTTT. The chain recombines TRBV6-5 with TRBJ2-2; possible D gene TRBD1, 5 bases. Germline assignment: CDR1 MNHEY and CDR2 SVGAGI. The CDR3 is 16 amino acids. V was trimmed by 4 bases and J by 5 bases, leaving 17 bases between them.

In this sample, this clonotype turned up many times. V is TRBV6-1 and J is TRBJ2-3, with TRBD1 matching 9 bases. Germline lookup yields CDR1 MNHNS and CDR2 SASEGT. This CDR3 has 15 amino acids. The V gene end was trimmed by 8 bases and the J gene end by 3 bases; junction bases not matched to a gene: 9. The CDR3 DNA reads TGTGCCAGCGCCCCCGGGACAGGGCGGACAGATACGCAGTATTTT. Translation: CASAPGTGRTDTQYF.

This chain links TRBV12-3 or TRBV12-4 with TRBJ2-5; possibly TRBD1 or TRBD2 for D (6 bases each). The CDR3 sequence is 13 residues long. Trimming took 8 bases from V and 5 from J, leaving 15 bases between them. The CDR3 sequence: CASGSGAMETQYF. Here the CDR3 DNA reads TGTGCCAGCGGGTCGGGGGCAATGGAGACCCAGTACTTC.

V gene TRBV28 combines with J gene TRBJ1-5; no definite D call. This CDR3 region has 13 residues. The ends were cut back, 3 bases at V and 5 bases at J, with 8 bases in the middle. Germline lookup yields CDR1 MDHEN and CDR2 SYDVKM. CDR3 sequence reads: CASSFTADQPQHF. The CDR3 DNA reads TGTGCCAGCAGTTTCACAGCGGATCAGCCCCAGCATTTT.